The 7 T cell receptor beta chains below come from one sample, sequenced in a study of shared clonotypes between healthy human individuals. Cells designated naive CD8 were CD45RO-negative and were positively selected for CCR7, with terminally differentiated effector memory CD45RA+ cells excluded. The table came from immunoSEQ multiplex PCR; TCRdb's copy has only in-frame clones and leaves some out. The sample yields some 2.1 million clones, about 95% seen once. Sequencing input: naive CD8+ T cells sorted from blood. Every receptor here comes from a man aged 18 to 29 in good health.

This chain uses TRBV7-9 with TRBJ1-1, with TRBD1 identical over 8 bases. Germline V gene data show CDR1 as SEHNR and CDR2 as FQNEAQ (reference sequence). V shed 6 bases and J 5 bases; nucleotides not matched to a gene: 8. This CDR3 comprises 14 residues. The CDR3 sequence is CASRSGTGETEAFF. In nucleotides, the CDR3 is TGTGCCAGCAGGTCCGGGACAGGAGAAACTGAAGCTTTCTTT.

CDR3 protein: CASSTGTFHEQYF. CDR3 nucleotide sequence: TGTGCCAGCAGCACGGGGACGTTTCACGAGCAGTACTTC. The chain uses TRBV9 and TRBJ2-7; the D call may be TRBD1 or TRBD2 (5 bases each). Trimming stripped 4 bases from V and 5 bases from J, with 13 bases between. This CDR3 is built from 13 residues. Germline V gene sequence: CDR1 SGDLS, CDR2 YYNGEE.

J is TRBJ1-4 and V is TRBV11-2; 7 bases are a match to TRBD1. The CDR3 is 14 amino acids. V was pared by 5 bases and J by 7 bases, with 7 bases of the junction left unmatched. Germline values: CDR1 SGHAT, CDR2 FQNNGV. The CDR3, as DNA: TGTGCCAGCAGCCTAGGGGGCCACGGTGAAAAACTGTTTTTT. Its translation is CASSLGGHGEKLFF.

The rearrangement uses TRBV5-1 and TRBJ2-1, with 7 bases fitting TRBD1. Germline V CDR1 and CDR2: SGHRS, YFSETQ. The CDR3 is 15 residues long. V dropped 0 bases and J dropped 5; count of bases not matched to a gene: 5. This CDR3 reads CASSLGQGKDNEQFF. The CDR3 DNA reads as TGCGCCAGCAGCTTGGGACAGGGTAAGGACAATGAGCAGTTCTTC.

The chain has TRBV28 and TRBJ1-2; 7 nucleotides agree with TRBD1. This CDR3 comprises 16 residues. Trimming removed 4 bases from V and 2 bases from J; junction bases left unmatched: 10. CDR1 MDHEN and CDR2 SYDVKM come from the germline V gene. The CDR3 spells CASSSGQADQNYGYTF. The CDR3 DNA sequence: TGTGCCAGCAGTTCTGGACAGGCAGATCAAAACTATGGCTACACCTTC.

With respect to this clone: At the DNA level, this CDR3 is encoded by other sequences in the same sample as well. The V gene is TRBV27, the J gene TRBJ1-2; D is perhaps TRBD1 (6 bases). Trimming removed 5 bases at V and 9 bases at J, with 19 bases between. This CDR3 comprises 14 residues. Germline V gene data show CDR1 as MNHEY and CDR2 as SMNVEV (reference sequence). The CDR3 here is CASSPGQWALSYTF. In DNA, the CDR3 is TGTGCCAGCAGTCCAGGACAGTGGGCTTTAAGCTACACCTTC.

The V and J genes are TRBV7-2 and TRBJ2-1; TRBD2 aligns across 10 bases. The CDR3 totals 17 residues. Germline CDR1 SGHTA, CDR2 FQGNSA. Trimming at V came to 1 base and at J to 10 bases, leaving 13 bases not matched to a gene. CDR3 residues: CASSLGRRASGGLEQFF. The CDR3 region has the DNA TGTGCCAGCAGCTTAGGGCGCCGGGCTAGCGGGGGCCTGGAGCAGTTCTTC.